This TCR beta chain was recovered during a study of vaccination effects on CD4 cells after COVID-19. Overall study findings and caveats: Convalescent patients were scarce in the study, and it lacked early post-infection timepoints. At late timepoints after vaccination, vaccine- and infection-induced clones shrank markedly.

Profiling relied on immunoSEQ multiplex PCR, and the TCRdb table lists in-frame clones only, not all of them. This repertoire shows fewer than 65,000 clones, 75% found once; its top ten account for roughly 4%. CD4+ T cells specific for antigen were expanded with viral peptide pools by the ViraFEST assay before sequencing. Isolating CD4+ T cells followed 9 to 10 days of culture. According to the study, vaccine recipients showed no prior SARS-CoV-2 infection and negative nucleocapsid antibodies. Cultures used about 2 million PBMC per well, approximately 9.7 IU/ml IL-2 and around 9.5 ug/ml peptides. Cultures received IL-2 medium that replaced half the medium on days 3 and 7. Concerning this clone itself: Its antigen is not identified.

The sequence was obtained from a human donor who received a COVID-19 vaccine. The material was CD4+ T cells from PBMCs cultured with HCoV-OC43 spike peptides, obtained before COVID-19 vaccination. Specified subset: HCoV-OC43 spike overlapping peptide pool stimulation.

The CDR3 DNA reads as TGCGCCAGCAGCCAAGATCTGGGCGTTCGTAATCAGCCCCAGCATTTT. It encodes CASSQDLGVRNQPQHF. The chain joins TRBV4-3 to TRBJ1-5; no firm D call. The CDR3 length is 16 residues. With 0 bases removed from V and 4 bases from J, the gap between germline ends came to 13 bases. Germline CDR1 reads LGHNA; CDR2 reads YSLEER.